This TCR beta chain came from a study of T-cell reconstitution after alpha-beta-depleted transplantation in children. This clonotype came up many times. A TCRbeta library incorporating unique molecular identifiers was prepared. TCRdb re-derived calls from the PCR reads in MiXCR, one entry per CDR3 protein. Of some 280,000 distinct CDR3 sequences in the sample, approximately 9.6% were seen once. This TCR came from a human donor who donated a stem cell graft to a child with SCID. The sample was PBMCs from the stem cell graft donor, taken from the stem cell graft.

CDR3 protein: CASSIGRTYNEQFF. In DNA, the CDR3 is TGTGCCAGTAGTATCGGGAGGACCTACAATGAGCAGTTCTTC. The chain uses TRBV19 and TRBJ2-1; 7 bases fit TRBD2. This CDR3 has 14 amino acids. Germline loops: CDR1 LNHDA, CDR2 SQIVND (reference sequence). The J segment lost 2 bases and the V segment lost 3 bases, leaving 1 base of the junction unmatched.